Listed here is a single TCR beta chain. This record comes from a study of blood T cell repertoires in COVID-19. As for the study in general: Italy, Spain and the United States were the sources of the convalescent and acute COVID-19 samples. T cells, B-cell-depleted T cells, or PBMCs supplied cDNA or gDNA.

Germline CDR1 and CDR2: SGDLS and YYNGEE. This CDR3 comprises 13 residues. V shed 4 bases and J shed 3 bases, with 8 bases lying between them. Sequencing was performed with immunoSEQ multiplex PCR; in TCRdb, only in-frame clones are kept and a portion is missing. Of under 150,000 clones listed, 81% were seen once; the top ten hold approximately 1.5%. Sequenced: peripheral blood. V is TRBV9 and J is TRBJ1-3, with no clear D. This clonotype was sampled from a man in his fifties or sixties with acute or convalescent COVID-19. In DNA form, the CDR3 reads TGTGCCAGCAGCACGGGAGGTGGAAACACCATATATTTT. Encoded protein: CASSTGGGNTIYF.